The text below deals with one T cell receptor (beta chain). The antigen it binds to is not known. The input lacks base qualities; no much larger clone sits a single base away. The immunoSEQ Assay, a bias-controlled multiplex PCR, was used to amplify TCRbeta CDR3 regions from genomic DNA. Per the authors' processing: The number of nucleated cells in each sample was estimated from the amplification of reference gene primers within the assay. To quantify the absolute abundance of each unique TCRbeta CDR3 rearrangement, sequence reads were collapsed and filtered. For each sample, productive Simpson clonality was calculated as the square root of Simpson's diversity index over productive rearrangements. Here the immuneACCESS table is served through TCRdb, limited to in-frame sequences with V and J called. Missing clones are a known gap in these copies; in checked studies unresolved V genes cover under half, and the rest lacks a known reason. The V and J calls and clone size come from that table; D and trimming were worked out from the DNA. The sample table lists around 220,000 clones, about 84% of them with a count of one. The leading ten clones occupy roughly 7.8% of the sample.

Looking up the germline V gene yields CDR1 SGHTA and CDR2 FQGNSA. Spanning cysteine to phenylalanine, the CDR3 consists of 14 amino acids. Left in the record is the CDR3 DNA by itself, 42 bases read in frame from the first base. The trim is 1 base for V and 10 bases for J, with a gap of 14 bases between the germline ends. The sample is drawn from a study of blood T cell repertoires in COVID-19 (dated by TCRdb to 2020 to 2021). Concerning the study at large: Samples covering the acute and convalescent phases of COVID-19 were provided by collaborators in the United States, Italy and Spain. Subjects who had been exposed to COVID-19, were actively infected with it, or had recovered from it provided the deeply sampled blood TCRbeta repertoires that made up the dataset. The prospective study material was composed of cDNA or gDNA derived from T cells, B-cell-depleted T cells, or PBMCs. The sample metadata nearly always contained a de-identified subject ID, COVID-19 status, age in years and sex. Where available, HLA class I and class II types were obtained from metadata supplied by the sample provider rather than from assay-based typing. The repertoires were released in a freely available public database meant as a resource for research on the immune response to SARS-CoV-2. Samples were obtained from the ongoing ImmuneRACE study (first 160 participants) and from 1,254 subjects provided by 6 global collaborators.

One collaborating source in Seattle enrolled patients while the patients were actively infected and followed the patients over time throughout the course of disease. Collaborating institutions collected whole blood in K2EDTA tubes following their own protocols. For TCRbeta analysis, collaborators shipped samples as frozen whole blood, isolated PBMCs, or DNA extracted from either of those sample types. The full study reports these points: The quantity of clinical and demographic metadata differed by source and by participant and was supplied without curation.

Sequencing was done on a sample of peripheral blood. The source of this sequence is a woman aged 80 or over with COVID-19, enrolled during active disease. This chain joins TRBV7-2 to TRBJ2-1; the D segment could be TRBD2, given 5 matching bases. The DNA sequence reads TGTGCCAGCAGCTTAGGGGGTAGCGTTTACGAGCAGTTCTTC. Translated, this is CASSLGGSVYEQFF.